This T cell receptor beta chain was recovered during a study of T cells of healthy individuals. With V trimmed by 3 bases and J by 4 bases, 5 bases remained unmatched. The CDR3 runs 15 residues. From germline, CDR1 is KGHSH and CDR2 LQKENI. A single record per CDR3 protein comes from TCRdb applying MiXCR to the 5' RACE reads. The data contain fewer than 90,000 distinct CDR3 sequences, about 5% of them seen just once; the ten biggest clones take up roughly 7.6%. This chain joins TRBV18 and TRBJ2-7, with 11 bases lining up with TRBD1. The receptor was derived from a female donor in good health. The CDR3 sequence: CASSPSGTGGYEQYF. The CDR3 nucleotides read TGTGCCAGCTCACCCTCCGGGACAGGGGGTTACGAGCAGTACTTC. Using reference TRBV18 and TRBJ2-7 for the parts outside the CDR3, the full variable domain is NAGVMQNPRHLVRRRGQEARLRCSPMKGHSHVYWYRQLPEEGLKFMVYLQKENIIDESGMPKERFSAEFPKEGPSILRIQQVVRGDSAAYFCASSPSGTGGYEQYFGPGTRLTVT.